The rows below give T cell receptor beta chains drawn from one sample of a study of blood T cell repertoires in COVID-19. This table comes from immunoSEQ multiplex PCR, and its TCRdb copy is limited to in-frame clones, with some not included. The repertoire includes more than 45,000 clones, over 80% of them detected once, and roughly 8.2% sits in the top ten. Input material: peripheral blood. Receptors originate from a man older than 75 in a cohort sampled during active COVID-19. Both conserved end residues are part of each CDR3. The D gene is left open where the match is weak. Size is stated for part of the rows, as once, few or many counts, or as a class when the clone is expanded.

TRBJ1-2 TRBV2 TRBD1 - CASRFPGQGAGGYTF TGTGCCAGCAGGTTCCCGGGACAGGGGGCAGGAGGCTACACCTTC
TRBJ1-6 TRBV20-1 - - CSASPGAPLHF TGCAGTGCTAGCCCAGGGGCACCCCTCCACTTT
TRBJ1-5 TRBV7-9 - few CASTRGDSNQPQHF TGTGCCAGCACCAGAGGAGATAGCAATCAGCCCCAGCATTTT
TRBJ1-1 TRBV3-1/TRBV3-2 - - CASSPPGQDEAFF TGTGCCAGCAGCCCTCCGGGACAAGATGAAGCTTTCTTT
TRBJ2-1 TRBV11-2 TRBD2 - CASSPRWHATSGAYNEQFF TGTGCCAGCAGCCCGAGGTGGCATGCTACTAGCGGGGCCTACAATGAGCAGTTCTTC
TRBJ1-2 TRBV7-2 - - CASSFSTGTDGYTF TGTGCCAGCAGCTTTAGCACAGGGACCGATGGCTACACCTTC
TRBJ2-1 TRBV7-2 - - CASSSEGRSYNEQFF TGTGCCAGCAGCTCCGAGGGGAGGAGCTACAATGAGCAGTTCTTC
TRBJ1-2 TRBV29-1 TRBD1 - CSVERQGSGYTF TGCAGCGTCGAAAGACAGGGCTCGGGCTACACCTTC
TRBJ2-1 TRBV5-1 - - CASSLLYNEQFF TGCGCCAGCAGCTTACTTTACAATGAGCAGTTCTTC
TRBJ2-1 TRBV19 TRBD2 - CASSGAGAGSYNEQFF TGTGCCAGTAGTGGAGCGGGAGCGGGCTCCTACAATGAGCAGTTCTTC
TRBJ1-5 TRBV24-1 TRBD1 - CATSPGQGSNSNQPQHF TGTGCCACCAGCCCGGGACAGGGGTCTAATAGCAATCAGCCCCAGCATTTT
TRBJ2-7 TRBV19 - - CASSKKAGELYEQYF TGTGCCAGTAGTAAGAAGGCAGGGGAATTATACGAGCAGTACTTC
TRBJ2-7 TRBV29-1 TRBD2 - CSVGGGTYEQYF TGCAGCGTTGGGGGGGGGACCTACGAGCAGTACTTC
TRBJ1-2 TRBV15 - - CATSRDLDYGYTF TGTGCCACCAGCAGAGATTTAGACTATGGCTACACCTTC
TRBJ1-1 TRBV7-9 TRBD1 - CASSLATGFRTEAFF TGTGCCAGCAGCTTAGCGACAGGGTTTCGCACTGAAGCTTTCTTT
TRBJ1-3 TRBV30 TRBD1 - CAWATGKGNTIYF TGTGCCTGGGCGACAGGGAAAGGAAACACCATATATTTT
TRBJ2-7 TRBV5-1 TRBD2 - CASSLVSLTSGNPAQYF TGCGCCAGCAGCTTGGTCTCTTTGACTAGCGGGAACCCGGCGCAGTACTTC
TRBJ1-6 TRBV27 - - CASSLRTNNSPLHF TGTGCCAGCAGTTTAAGGACAAATAATTCACCCCTCCACTTT
TRBJ1-3 TRBV5-1 - - CASSLGGSGNTIYF TGCGCCAGCAGCTTGGGCGGTTCGGGAAACACCATATATTTT
TRBJ2-7 TRBV6-6 TRBD1 - CASSWGPGQGSGEQYF TGTGCCAGCAGTTGGGGACCGGGACAGGGGTCCGGCGAGCAGTACTTC
TRBJ1-4 TRBV4-1 - - CASSQQGIEKLFF TGCGCCAGCAGCCAGCAGGGTATTGAAAAACTGTTTTTT
TRBJ2-1 TRBV27 - few CASRLTRLGNEQFF TGTGCCAGCAGATTAACAAGACTCGGCAATGAGCAGTTCTTC
TRBJ1-6 TRBV5-4 - - CASSSQGTNSPLHF TGTGCCAGCAGCTCCCAGGGGACTAATTCACCCCTCCACTTT
TRBJ1-1 TRBV19 - - CASSIGEGTEAFF TGTGCCAGTAGTATTGGGGAGGGCACTGAAGCTTTCTTT
TRBJ2-4 TRBV19 TRBD2 - CASSPRDYAIDIQYF TGTGCCAGTAGTCCGCGGGACTATGCCATCGACATTCAGTACTTC
TRBJ1-2 TRBV5-1 - - CASSGMSSGNYGYTF TGCGCCAGCAGCGGAATGAGCTCGGGGAACTATGGCTACACCTTC
TRBJ1-1 TRBV27 - - CASSRNPGENTEAFF TGTGCCAGCAGTCGAAACCCAGGGGAGAACACTGAAGCTTTCTTT
TRBJ2-7 TRBV5-1 TRBD2 - CASSPGLAGGYEQYF TGCGCCAGCAGCCCGGGACTAGCGGGGGGCTACGAGCAGTACTTC
TRBJ1-1 TRBV28 - - CATADRMNTEAFF TGTGCCACCGCGGACAGAATGAACACTGAAGCTTTCTTT
TRBJ2-1 TRBV19 - - CASSIDSRNEQFF TGTGCCAGTAGTATAGATAGTAGAAACGAGCAGTTCTTC
TRBJ2-7 TRBV18 TRBD2 - CASSPIHGGGVYEQYF TGTGCCAGCTCACCAATACATGGCGGGGGAGTTTACGAGCAGTACTTC
TRBJ1-3 TRBV30 - once CAWSPGGVGNTIYF TGTGCCTGGAGCCCCGGCGGGGTAGGAAACACCATATATTTT
TRBJ2-3 TRBV6-2/TRBV6-3 - - CASSRASDTQYF TGTGCCAGCAGCCGGGCATCAGATACGCAGTATTTT
TRBJ2-2 TRBV5-1 TRBD2 - CASSLAFRGVDTGELFF TGCGCCAGCAGCTTGGCCTTTCGGGGGGTGGACACCGGGGAGCTGTTTTTT
TRBJ2-2 TRBV10-1 TRBD2 - CASSDWLAGGLSGELFF TGCGCCAGCAGTGATTGGCTAGCGGGCGGTTTGTCCGGGGAGCTGTTTTTT
TRBJ2-7 TRBV5-1 - - CASSFRDMPYEQYF TGCGCCAGCAGCTTCCGGGACATGCCCTACGAGCAGTACTTC
TRBJ2-7 TRBV6-2/TRBV6-3 TRBD1 - CASSYLSGQSYEQYF TGTGCCAGCAGTTATTTATCGGGACAGTCCTACGAGCAGTACTTC
TRBJ1-4 TRBV5-1 TRBD1 - CASSRGSTGVGEKLFF TGCGCCAGCAGCCGAGGATCGACAGGGGTGGGTGAAAAACTGTTTTTT
TRBJ2-5 TRBV6-5 - - CASRTTQETQYF TGTGCCAGCAGGACAACTCAAGAGACCCAGTACTTC
TRBJ1-2 TRBV19 - - CASSMEHPRFYGYTF TGTGCCAGTAGTATGGAGCACCCCAGATTCTATGGCTACACCTTC
TRBJ1-2 TRBV19 - - CASRPPGRALYGYTF TGTGCCAGTAGGCCCCCGGGGAGGGCCCTATATGGCTACACCTTC
TRBJ2-1 TRBV6-1 TRBD1 - CASSGSPGQGINNEQFF TGTGCCAGCAGTGGTTCCCCGGGACAGGGAATAAACAATGAGCAGTTCTTC
TRBJ1-1 TRBV5-8 - - CASSRGRTEAFF TGTGCCAGCAGCAGGGGGAGAACTGAAGCTTTCTTT
TRBJ1-4 TRBV30 - - CAWSAGFTGTNEKLFF TGTGCCTGGAGTGCGGGCTTCACAGGGACTAATGAAAAACTGTTTTTT
TRBJ2-5 TRBV9 - - CASTAGAETQETQYF TGTGCCAGCACGGCGGGGGCGGAGACCCAAGAGACCCAGTACTTC
TRBJ2-3 TRBV28 - few CASSSRWRGSTDTQYF TGTGCCAGCAGTTCCCGGTGGCGGGGAAGCACAGATACGCAGTATTTT
TRBJ2-7 TRBV27 - - CASSPRVDHEQYF TGTGCCAGCAGTCCCCGGGTCGACCACGAGCAGTACTTC
TRBJ2-6 TRBV7-2 - - CASSQDTRSANVLTF TGTGCCAGCAGCCAGGACACCCGGTCAGCCAACGTCCTGACTTTC
TRBJ2-1 TRBV19 TRBD1 - CASNPGQSSYNEQFF TGTGCCAGTAACCCGGGACAGAGCTCCTACAATGAGCAGTTCTTC
TRBJ1-6 TRBV7-2 - - CASSLASNRDRRNSPLHF TGTGCCAGCAGCTTAGCATCGAACCGAGACAGGAGGAATTCACCCCTCCACTTT
TRBJ2-5 TRBV28 TRBD2 - CASPPSGGAQETQYF TGTGCCAGTCCTCCCAGCGGGGGGGCCCAAGAGACCCAGTACTTC
TRBJ2-7 TRBV5-1 TRBD1 - CASSGTGGRNEQYF TGCGCCAGCAGCGGTACAGGGGGCCGGAACGAGCAGTACTTC
TRBJ2-3 TRBV24-1 TRBD1 - CATSETDRRSDTQYF TGTGCCACCAGTGAGACGGACAGGAGGTCAGATACGCAGTATTTT
TRBJ1-5 TRBV2 TRBD1 - CASSRQGISNQPQHF TGTGCCAGCAGCAGACAGGGTATTAGCAATCAGCCCCAGCATTTT
TRBJ2-7 TRBV6-6 - once CASSYADRPYEQYF TGTGCCAGCAGTTACGCCGACAGGCCCTACGAGCAGTACTTC